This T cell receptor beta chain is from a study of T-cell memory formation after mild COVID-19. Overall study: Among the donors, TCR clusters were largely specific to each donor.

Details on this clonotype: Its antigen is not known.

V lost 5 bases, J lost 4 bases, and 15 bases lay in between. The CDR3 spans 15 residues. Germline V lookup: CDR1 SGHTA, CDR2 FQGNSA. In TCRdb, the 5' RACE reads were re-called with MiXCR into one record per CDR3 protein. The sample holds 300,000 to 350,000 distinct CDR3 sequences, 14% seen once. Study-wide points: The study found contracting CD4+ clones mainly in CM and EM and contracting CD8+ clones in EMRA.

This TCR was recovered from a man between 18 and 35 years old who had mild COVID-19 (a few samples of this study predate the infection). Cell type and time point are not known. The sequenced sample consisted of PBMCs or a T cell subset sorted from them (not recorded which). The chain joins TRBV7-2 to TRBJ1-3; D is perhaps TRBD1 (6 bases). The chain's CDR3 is CASSVNRVSGNTIYF. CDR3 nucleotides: TGTGCCAGCAGCGTTAACAGGGTCTCGGGAAACACCATATATTTT.